A single sample gave rise to the 9 T cell receptor beta chains below, sequenced in a study of T cells after yellow fever vaccination. TCRdb re-derived calls from the 5' RACE reads in MiXCR, one entry per CDR3 protein. The sample lists fewer than 350,000 distinct CDR3 sequences, around 4% occurring once. Material: PBMCs, obtained on the day of the yellow fever booster vaccination. The receptors stem from a man aged 18 to 35 who received the YFV17D yellow fever vaccine.

About this clonotype: Its ends do not fully match the called genes, so a read error is possible. The J gene is TRBJ1-6, the V gene TRBV11-2; D uncertain. The CDR3 spans 12 residues. CDR1 SGHAT and CDR2 FQNNGV come from the germline V gene. CDR3 in amino acids: CASSSGNSTLHF. CDR3 DNA: TGTGCCAGCAGCTCGGGGAATTCAACCCTCCACTTT. The full variable domain, rest sourced from reference TRBV11-2 and TRBJ1-6, is EAGVAQSPRYKIIEKRQSVAFWCNPISGHATLYWYQQILGQGPKLLIQFQNNGVVDDSQLPKDRFSAERLKGVDSTLKIQPAKLEDSAVYLCASSSGNSTLHFGNGTRLTVT.

This clonotype was recorded at least ten times. The chain couples TRBV12-3 or TRBV12-4 to TRBJ2-3, with 14 bases aligning to TRBD2. With 4 bases clipped from V and 4 bases from J, the junction kept 13 bases outside the gene matches. The CDR3 is made up of 19 amino acids. The CDR3 reads CASSSLLRTSGGRSDTQYF. The CDR3 DNA follows: TGTGCCAGCAGTTCCCTTCTTCGGACTAGCGGGGGGAGGTCAGATACGCAGTATTTT.

This clonotype has a count of ten or more. The chain employs TRBV4-1 and TRBJ1-2; D ambiguous. V dropped 0 bases and J dropped 7 bases, with 9 bases sitting between them. This CDR3 has 13 residues. Germline CDR1 reads MGHRA; CDR2 reads YSYEKL. CDR3 loop: CASSQEVTGGYTF. In DNA form, the CDR3 reads TGCGCCAGCAGCCAAGAAGTGACTGGTGGCTACACCTTC.

This clonotype has just a few counts. This chain links TRBV18 with TRBJ2-3, with TRBD2 matching over 13 bases. There are 19 residues in the CDR3. The germline V gene has CDR1 KGHSH and CDR2 LQKENI. Losses at the gene ends were 1 base for V and 2 bases for J; bases not matched to a gene: 9. CDR3 sequence (DNA): TGTGCCAGCTCACCACGACTAGCGGGGGGCCCGGGGGCCACAGATACGCAGTATTTT. This sequence encodes CASSPRLAGGPGATDTQYF.

CDR3 DNA: TGCAGTGCTAGGGAGACAGGGGCCAGCTCCTACAATGAGCAGTTCTTC. Translated, it gives CSARETGASSYNEQFF. The V and J genes are TRBV20-1 and TRBJ2-1, with 8 bases identical to TRBD1. Germline trimming cut 3 bases from V and 0 bases from J; bases unmatched to any gene: 7. Germline V lookup: CDR1 DFQATT, CDR2 SNEGSKA (reference sequence). CDR3 length: 16 amino acids.

This clonotype was recorded at least ten times. The chain is built from TRBV27 and TRBJ2-7, with D uncertain. Germline CDR1 MNHEY, CDR2 SMNVEV (reference sequence). The CDR3 is made up of 12 amino acids. V was shortened by 6 bases and J by 1 base, with 7 bases between the two germline ends. For the CDR3, the DNA is TGTGCCAGCAGCGGGCAGTCCTACGAGCAGTACTTC. Translating gives CASSGQSYEQYF.

The chain has TRBV12-3 or TRBV12-4 and TRBJ2-3; TRBD2 might be the D (5 bases). The V gene lost 1 base and the J gene lost 4 bases, with 9 bases spanning the gap. The CDR3 totals 14 residues. DNA for the CDR3: TGTGCCAGCAGTTTAGAGGCTAGCCCAGATACGCAGTATTTT. Translated: CASSLEASPDTQYF.

This clonotype came up a few times. The J gene is TRBJ2-5, the V gene TRBV5-1, with a weak D call TRBD2 (6 bases). Germline V lookup: CDR1 SGHRS, CDR2 YFSETQ. V was clipped by 3 bases and J by 1 base, with 13 bases between them. The CDR3 has 15 residues. The chain's CDR3 is CASSWGSGFQETQYF. In DNA form, the CDR3 reads TGCGCCAGCAGCTGGGGAAGCGGGTTCCAAGAGACCCAGTACTTC.

At least ten counts were recorded for this clonotype. The chain couples TRBV29-1 to TRBJ2-2, with 9 bases lining up with TRBD2. The CDR3 runs 15 residues. The junction had 3 bases not matched to a gene; V was cut back by 4 bases and J by 0 bases. Per the germline V gene, CDR1 is SQVTM and CDR2 is ANQGSEA. The CDR3 sequence: CSVVAGDTNTGELFF. The CDR3 region has the DNA TGCAGCGTTGTAGCGGGAGACACGAACACCGGGGAGCTGTTTTTT.